The 8 T cell receptor beta chains in this list originate from one sample, sequenced in a study of T-cell reconstitution after alpha-beta-depleted transplantation in children. Unique molecular identifiers were incorporated into the prepared TCRbeta library. TCRdb used MiXCR to reprocess the PCR reads, holding one entry per CDR3 protein. The sample consists of about 470,000 distinct CDR3 sequences, around 46% of them appearing once. The material was PBMCs, obtained before TCRalphabeta/CD19-depleted stem cell transplant. Receptors were obtained from a girl aged 2 to 9 with aplastic anemia, due to receive a stem cell transplant.

The chain recombines TRBV7-9 with TRBJ2-2; D unclear. The V and J ends lost 4 bases and 6 bases respectively, with 9 bases between them. Per germline, CDR1 SEHNR and CDR2 FQNEAQ (reference sequence). The CDR3 totals 13 residues. DNA for the CDR3: TGTGCCAGCAGCTATGACGGCGCCGGGGAGCTGTTTTTT. Protein product: CASSYDGAGELFF.

This clonotype was seen a handful of times. The chain couples TRBV10-2 to TRBJ2-5; TRBD1 aligns across 10 bases. Unmatched junction bases numbered 11, after V lost 4 bases and J lost 6 bases. The CDR3 loop spans 16 amino acids. CDR1 and CDR2 (germline): WSHSY, SAAADI. The CDR3 nucleotides read TGCGCCAGCAGTGGGCTAGGGACAGGGGTGGAGAAGACCCAGTACTTC. This translates into CASSGLGTGVEKTQYF.

This clonotype was seen at least ten times. The rearrangement joins TRBV28 to TRBJ2-7; the match to TRBD2 covers 8 bases. With 5 bases clipped from V and 2 bases from J, the junction kept 5 bases outside the gene matches. The CDR3 spans 14 residues. CDR1 is MDHEN, CDR2 SYDVKM, per germline. CDR3: CASSGSGLAYEQYF. The CDR3 DNA is TGTGCCAGCAGTGGCTCGGGACTAGCCTACGAGCAGTACTTC. The full variable domain, with the rest looked up from reference TRBV28 and TRBJ2-7, is DVKVTQSSRYLVKRTGEKVFLECVQDMDHENMFWYRQDPGLGLRLIYFSYDVKMKEKGDIPEGYSVSREKKERFSLILESASTNQTSMYLCASSGSGLAYEQYFGPGTRLTVT.

This sequence joins TRBV5-1 and TRBJ1-1; 8 bases fit TRBD1. There are 15 residues in the CDR3. Germline CDR1 reads SGHRS; CDR2 reads YFSETQ. V shed 3 bases and J 0 bases; nucleotides not matched to a gene: 4. This chain's CDR3 is CASSYTTGVNTEAFF. The CDR3 DNA reads TGCGCCAGCAGCTATACGACAGGGGTGAACACTGAAGCTTTCTTT.

With respect to this clonotype: Since a much larger clone is just one base distant, this may be a read error. The rearrangement links TRBV5-1 to TRBJ2-7; D is possibly TRBD1 (6 bases). Per the germline V gene, CDR1 is SGHRS and CDR2 is YFSETQ. This CDR3 contains 14 residues. The CDR3 DNA reads TGCGCCAGCAGCTTCACCAGGGGTTACTACGAGCGGTACTTC. It codes for CASSFTRGYYERYF. Complete variable domain (other parts from reference TRBV5-1 and TRBJ2-7): KAGVTQTPRYLIKTRGQQVTLSCSPISGHRSVSWYQQTPGQGLQFLFEYFSETQRNKGNFPGRFSGRQFSNSRSEMNVSTLELGDSALYLCASSFTRGYYERYFGPGTRLTVT.

CDR3 in DNA: TGCAGTGCTAGGTCCCGACTAGCGGGAGTAAAGTGGTCCTACAATGAGCAGTTCTTC. Translated, it gives CSARSRLAGVKWSYNEQFF. The chain uses TRBV20-1 and TRBJ2-1, with TRBD2 matching 12 bases. This CDR3 is 19 amino acids long. Trimming took 3 bases from V and 1 from J; bases not matched to a gene: 13. Per germline, CDR1 DFQATT and CDR2 SNEGSKA (reference sequence).

This chain joins TRBV5-1 and TRBJ2-5, with 7 bases identical to TRBD2. V shed 1 base and J 3 bases; nucleotides not matched to a gene: 3. The CDR3 extends over 14 amino acids. CDR1 is SGHRS, CDR2 YFSETQ, per germline. The CDR3 nucleotides read TGCGCCAGCAGCTTGATTGCGGGAGAAGAGACCCAGTACTTC. Translation: CASSLIAGEETQYF.

This chain joins TRBV21-1 and TRBJ2-5; the table's D call, TRBD2, has no DNA check behind it. TRBV21-1 is a pseudogene. The CDR3 consists of 18 residues. The CDR3 DNA is TGTGCCAGCGGCCCCGGGCCTCTCTGCAGTTCTTTCGGAGAGACCCAGTACTTC. This gives the protein CASGPGPLCSSFGETQYF.